Below are 20 T cell receptor beta chains sequenced from a single sample in a study of T-cell memory formation after mild COVID-19. TCRdb ran MiXCR on the 5' RACE reads and lists one entry per CDR3 protein. Here the sample spans under 85,000 distinct CDR3 sequences, 11% to 15% being singletons. Input material: PBMCs or a T cell subset sorted from them (not recorded which). The source of these receptors is an adult woman who had mild COVID-19 (a few samples of this study predate the infection). Cell type and time point are not known.

The table lists this clonotype with a few counts. The J gene is TRBJ2-2, the V gene TRBV18; weak D call: TRBD1 (5 bases). Germline loops: CDR1 KGHSH, CDR2 LQKENI. V was pared by 5 bases and J by 7 bases, with 8 bases between. This CDR3 is built from 12 residues. The CDR3 sequence is CASSSTVGELFF. In DNA, the CDR3 is TGTGCCAGCTCATCGACAGTCGGGGAGCTGTTTTTT.

This clonotype was counted between two and nine times. V is TRBV27 and J is TRBJ1-2, with 7 bases aligning to TRBD1. The length of the CDR3 is 18 residues. V gave up 5 bases and J gave up 4 bases; unmatched junction bases: 19. CDR1 is MNHEY, CDR2 SMNVEV, per germline (reference sequence). As DNA, the CDR3 is TGTGCCAGCAGTCCCACCCCTCCTCGACAGGGCCCGCCCTATGGCTACACCTTC. Protein product: CASSPTPPRQGPPYGYTF.

This clonotype has more than one count but fewer than ten. This chain links TRBV20-1 with TRBJ1-2; D is unclear. This CDR3 is built from 11 residues. Germline V lookup: CDR1 DFQATT, CDR2 SNEGSKA (reference sequence). V was trimmed by 5 bases and J by 4 bases, leaving 8 bases between them. The CDR3 coding sequence is TGCAGTGCTCACGACCTCTATGGCTACACCTTC. Its protein is CSAHDLYGYTF.

The chain recombines TRBV4-3 with TRBJ1-1; 9 nucleotides match TRBD1. The germline V gene encodes CDR1 LGHNA and CDR2 YSLEER. The CDR3 covers 15 residues. Germline trimming cut 1 base from V and 4 bases from J; bases unmatched to any gene: 4. Written as DNA, the CDR3 is TGCGCCAGCAGCCAAGTAACGACAGGGGGCACTGAAGCTTTCTTT. This encodes CASSQVTTGGTEAFF.

This clonotype occurred a few times. J is TRBJ2-7 and V is TRBV2; tentatively, D is TRBD1 (6 bases). Germline V gene lookup returns CDR1 SNHLY and CDR2 FYNNEI. The CDR3 spans 14 residues. V lost 2 bases and J lost 4, with 12 bases in between. The CDR3 bases are TGTGCCAGCAGTGAACGGGACAATCGGTACGAGCAGTACTTC. It specifies CASSERDNRYEQYF.

This clonotype was counted between two and nine times. This chain links TRBV6-5 with TRBJ2-5; TRBD2 aligns across 8 bases. The CDR3 sequence is 16 residues long. The junction had 9 bases not matched to a gene; V was cut back by 5 bases and J by 1 base. Germline-derived CDR1 and CDR2 are MNHEY and SVGAGI. The CDR3 DNA reads TGTGCCAGCAGTGCCACCCTCGGGAGGGCCCAAGAGACCCAGTACTTC. This sequence encodes CASSATLGRAQETQYF.

The chain combines TRBV9 with TRBJ2-7; TRBD1 aligns across 12 bases. Looked up from germline, CDR1 is SGDLS and CDR2 is YYNGEE. J lost 5 bases, V lost 4 bases, and 10 bases had no gene match. The CDR3 has 16 amino acids. The CDR3 DNA reads as TGTGCCAGCAGCTTACGGACCGGGACAGGGGGCCACGAGCAGTACTTC. It encodes CASSLRTGTGGHEQYF.

The CDR3 region is CASSLALGSGAFF. The CDR3 region has the DNA TGCGCCAGCAGCTTGGCTCTGGGCTCAGGAGCTTTCTTT. This chain links TRBV5-1 with TRBJ1-1; D remains ambiguous. This CDR3 comprises 13 residues. V lost 0 bases to trimming and J lost 10 bases, with 13 bases between them. Germline V gene lookup returns CDR1 SGHRS and CDR2 YFSETQ. Full variable domain (missing parts from reference TRBV5-1 and TRBJ1-1): KAGVTQTPRYLIKTRGQQVTLSCSPISGHRSVSWYQQTPGQGLQFLFEYFSETQRNKGNFPGRFSGRQFSNSRSEMNVSTLELGDSALYLCASSLALGSGAFFGQGTRLTVV.

Only a few counts were recorded for this clonotype. This chain links TRBV12-3 or TRBV12-4 with TRBJ1-2; TRBD1 agrees at 9 bases. V lost 5 bases, J lost 6 bases, and 4 bases stayed unmatched. The CDR3 sequence is 13 residues long. CDR3 coding DNA: TGTGCCAGCAGTAAGAGACAGGGGGATGGCTACACCTTC. Encoded protein: CASSKRQGDGYTF.

This clonotype came up a few times. V is TRBV29-1 and J is TRBJ2-3; 16 positions agree with TRBD2. This CDR3 region has 18 residues. Germline values: CDR1 SQVTM, CDR2 ANQGSEA. V dropped 6 bases and J dropped 0; count of bases not matched to a gene: 9. CDR3: CSVKGLAGGPYSTDTQYF. CDR3 in DNA: TGCAGCGTAAAGGGACTAGCGGGAGGGCCCTATAGCACAGATACGCAGTATTTT.

The genes are TRBV11-3 and TRBJ2-7, with 7 bases aligning to TRBD1. The trim removed 5 bases at V and 0 bases at J, leaving 7 bases unmatched. This CDR3 is 15 amino acids long. The V gene's germline CDR1 is SGHNT and CDR2 YENEEA. The CDR3 nucleotides read TGTGCCAGCAGCCCTAACAGGGGAAGCTCCTACGAGCAGTACTTC. Protein: CASSPNRGSSYEQYF.

V usage is TRBV19 and J usage is TRBJ2-4, with unresolved D. V lost 7 bases and J lost 8, with 12 bases in between. The CDR3 has 12 amino acids. Germline V lookup: CDR1 LNHDA, CDR2 SQIVND (reference sequence). CDR3 loop: CASNDNLDIQYF. CDR3 sequence (DNA): TGTGCCAGTAACGATAATTTGGACATTCAGTACTTC.

This chain uses TRBV4-3 with TRBJ2-4, with 8 bases matching TRBD2. Germline CDR1 reads LGHNA; CDR2 reads YSLEER. Germline trimming cut 0 bases from V and 7 bases from J; bases unmatched to any gene: 11. The CDR3 loop spans 17 amino acids. DNA for the CDR3: TGCGCCAGCAGCCAAGAGGCGATAGCGGGAATTTGGAACATTCAGTACTTC. It specifies CASSQEAIAGIWNIQYF.

This clonotype was seen ten or more times. The genes are TRBV6-5 and TRBJ2-1; D is uncertain. CDR3 length: 14 residues. With 0 bases removed from V and 4 bases from J, the gap between germline ends came to 7 bases. The V gene's germline CDR1 is MNHEY and CDR2 SVGAGI. This CDR3 is CASSYSGFYNEQFF. In DNA, the CDR3 is TGTGCCAGCAGTTACTCCGGCTTTTACAATGAGCAGTTCTTC.

This clonotype was observed a few times. This rearrangement joins TRBV12-3 or TRBV12-4 to TRBJ2-1, with 9 bases matching TRBD2. The V gene end was trimmed by 3 bases and the J gene end by 5 bases; junction bases not matched to a gene: 17. The length of the CDR3 is 19 residues. Written as DNA, the CDR3 is TGTGCCAGCAGTTTTTCACCTAGCGGGGAAAAAAACACGAACAATGAGCAGTTCTTC. This encodes CASSFSPSGEKNTNNEQFF.

This clonotype came up a few times. The rearrangement links TRBV12-3 or TRBV12-4 to TRBJ2-1, with a tentative D call TRBD1 (6 bases). The germline V and J ends were trimmed by 6 bases and 2 bases, with 17 bases remaining between them. This CDR3 region has 16 residues. CDR3 sequence reads: CASSHSGAPPYNEQFF. The CDR3, as DNA: TGTGCCAGCAGCCATTCAGGGGCTCCCCCCTACAATGAGCAGTTCTTC.

V and J are TRBV27 and TRBJ2-5, with D uncertain. This CDR3 spans 14 amino acids. The V gene's germline CDR1 is MNHEY and CDR2 SMNVEV (reference sequence). Trimming removed 0 bases from V and 1 base from J, with 6 bases in between. CDR3 sequence reads: CASSLSTLQETQYF. As DNA, the CDR3 is TGTGCCAGCAGTTTATCGACTCTCCAAGAGACCCAGTACTTC.

The chain is built from TRBV7-2 and TRBJ2-7, with 9 bases fitting TRBD1. This CDR3 has 14 amino acids. Losses at the gene ends were 2 bases for V and 3 bases for J; bases not matched to a gene: 2. CDR1 and CDR2 from the germline V gene are SGHTA and FQGNSA. CDR3 region: CASSLKGQGYEQYF. DNA for the CDR3: TGTGCCAGCAGCTTAAAGGGACAGGGCTACGAGCAGTACTTC.

This rearrangement joins TRBV6-5 to TRBJ2-1; 7 bases are shared with TRBD2. J lost 4 bases, V lost 2 bases, and 5 bases had no gene match. CDR3 length: 15 residues. Per the germline V gene, CDR1 is MNHEY and CDR2 is SVGAGI. CDR3 nucleotide sequence: TGTGCCAGCAGTTACGCGGGAGTCGTATACAATGAGCAGTTCTTC. This codes for CASSYAGVVYNEQFF.

This chain joins TRBV20-1 and TRBJ1-1; D remains ambiguous. CDR3 length: 14 residues. Trimming took off 1 base at V and 3 bases at J, with 12 bases between the two ends. Germline V gene lookup returns CDR1 DFQATT and CDR2 SNEGSKA (reference sequence). The chain's CDR3 is CSARVGRQYTEAFF. In DNA, the CDR3 is TGCAGTGCTAGAGTGGGGAGGCAGTACACTGAAGCTTTCTTT.